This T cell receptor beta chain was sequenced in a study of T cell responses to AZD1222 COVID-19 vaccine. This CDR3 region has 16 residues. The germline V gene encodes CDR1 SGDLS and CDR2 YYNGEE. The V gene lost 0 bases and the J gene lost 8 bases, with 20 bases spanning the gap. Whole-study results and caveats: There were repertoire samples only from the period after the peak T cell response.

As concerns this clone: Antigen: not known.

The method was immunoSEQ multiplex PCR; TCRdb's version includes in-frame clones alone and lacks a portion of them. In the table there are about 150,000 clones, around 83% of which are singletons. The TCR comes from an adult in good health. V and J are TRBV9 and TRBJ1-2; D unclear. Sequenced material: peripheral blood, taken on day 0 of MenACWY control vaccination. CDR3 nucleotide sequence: TGTGCCAGCAGCGTAGGAGGGTCGGGCGGTTCCGGAGGCTACACCTTC. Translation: CASSVGGSGGSGGYTF.